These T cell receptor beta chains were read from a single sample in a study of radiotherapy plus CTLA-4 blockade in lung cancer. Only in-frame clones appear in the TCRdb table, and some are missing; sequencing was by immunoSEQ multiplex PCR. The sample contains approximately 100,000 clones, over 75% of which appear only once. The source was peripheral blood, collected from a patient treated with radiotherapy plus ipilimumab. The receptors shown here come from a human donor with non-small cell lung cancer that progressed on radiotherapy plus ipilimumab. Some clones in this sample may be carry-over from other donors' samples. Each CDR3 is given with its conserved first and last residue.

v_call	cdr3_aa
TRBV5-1	CASSPRDSGEKLFF
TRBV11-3	CASSPNFGASEAFF
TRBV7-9	CASSLKGLNTEAFF
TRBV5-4	CASSLEGGLQETQYF
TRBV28	CASSEQGAANTDTQYF
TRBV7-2	CASSLARRNYGYTF
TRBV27	CASFRPGTEAFF
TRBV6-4	CASSEEGAGANVLTF
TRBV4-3	CASQSQVGTSGVEQYF
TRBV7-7	CASSLVRGTEAFF
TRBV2	CASRPRADKRETQYF
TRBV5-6	CASSRVGGRTDTQYF
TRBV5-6	CASSLLNTDTQYF
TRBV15	CATSRALGGGTDTQYF
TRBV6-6	CASTSGLTEAFF
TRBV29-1	CSAKTLAKNIQYF
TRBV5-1	CASSSTQGIVSGYTF
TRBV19	CASSGEGWTEAFF
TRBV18	CASSPPMGGKLFF
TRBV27	CASSLSSGRDRVNEQYF